This T cell receptor beta chain was identified in a study of preoperative IRX-2 immunotherapy in early breast cancer. The CDR3 has 17 residues. Germline CDR1 reads SGDLS; CDR2 reads YYNGEE. Trimming removed 0 bases at V and 9 bases at J, with 22 bases between. Treatment denoted: preoperative locoregional IRX-2 cytokine immunotherapy. The repertoire was sequenced with immunoSEQ multiplex PCR; TCRdb's copy has only in-frame clones and lacks some. This sample has under 15,000 clones, with approximately 90% found just once. The sequence was collected from a human donor with breast cancer. This material was acquired from a patient treated with IRX-2 immunotherapy. The chain couples TRBV9 to TRBJ2-1, with D perhaps assigned TRBD1 or TRBD2 (5 bases each). The CDR3 loop is CASSVEGTEASLSEQFF. The DNA for the CDR3 is TGTGCCAGCAGCGTAGAAGGGACCGAGGCCTCCCTTTCTGAGCAGTTCTTC.